Listed below are T cell receptor beta chains from one sample, sequenced in a study of shared clonotypes between healthy human individuals. Data came from immunoSEQ multiplex PCR; TCRdb stores just in-frame clones and leaves some out. The repertoire holds around 1,100,000 clones, with roughly 77% as singletons. The sample consisted of memory CD4+ T cells from PBMCs. These receptors all come from a man younger than 35 in good health. Some clones in this sample may be carry-over from other donors' samples. The CDR3 runs from the conserved cysteine through the conserved F or W. Fields, in order: J gene, V gene, clone size, D gene, CDR3 protein, CDR3 DNA. A D gene is named only where the DNA matches it firmly. Rows may omit the clone size; those that give it use once, few, many or a size class.

>TRBJ2-1|TRBV9|.|TRBD2
CASSVDSGRLSYNEQFF
TGTGCCAGCAGCGTAGATAGCGGGAGGCTCTCCTACAATGAGCAGTTCTTC
>TRBJ2-4|TRBV11-2|.|.
CAVDRLAKNIQYF
TGTGCCGTGGACAGACTAGCCAAAAACATTCAGTACTTC
>TRBJ2-1|TRBV5-1|few|.
CASSFPPGTTGYNEQFF
TGCGCCAGCAGCTTCCCTCCCGGGACAACTGGATACAATGAGCAGTTCTTC
>TRBJ2-7|TRBV6-1|few|.
CASSNFLAESYEQYF
TGTGCCAGCAGTAATTTCCTAGCCGAAAGCTACGAGCAGTACTTC
>TRBJ1-1|TRBV27|few|TRBD1
CASSLRTGGTEAFF
TGTGCCAGCAGTTTACGGACAGGGGGCACTGAAGCTTTCTTT
>TRBJ2-6|TRBV5-1|.|.
CASSFGNSGANVLTF
TGCGCCAGCAGCTTCGGGAACTCTGGGGCCAACGTCCTGACTTTC
>TRBJ2-7|TRBV7-9|.|TRBD2
CASTPLASSYEQYF
TGTGCCAGCACCCCACTAGCGTCTTCCTACGAGCAGTACTTC
>TRBJ1-3|TRBV2|.|.
CASSGIRNTIYF
TGTGCCAGCAGTGGTATAAGGAACACCATATATTTT
>TRBJ2-1|TRBV11-2|.|.
CASSANPTGSEQFF
TGTGCCAGCAGCGCCAACCCTACAGGGAGTGAGCAGTTCTTC
>TRBJ2-7|TRBV2|.|.
CASSEADNTYEQYF
TGTGCCAGCAGTGAAGCTGACAATACCTACGAGCAGTACTTC
>TRBJ1-1|TRBV7-1|.|.
CASRQGPEAFF
TGTGCCAGCAGACAAGGTCCTGAAGCTTTCTTT
>TRBJ2-1|TRBV20-1|many|.
CSAEYNNEQFF
TGCAGTGCTGAGTATAACAATGAGCAGTTCTTC
>TRBJ2-7|TRBV29-1|.|.
CSGGWVEEQYF
TGCAGCGGGGGGTGGGTGGAGGAGCAGTACTTC
>TRBJ2-6|TRBV28|.|TRBD1
CASRGQGAWSGANVLTF
TGTGCCAGCAGAGGACAGGGGGCTTGGAGTGGGGCCAACGTCCTGACTTTC
>TRBJ2-3|TRBV25-1|.|.
CASSPGWDTQYF
TGTGCCAGCTCCCCCGGGTGGGATACGCAGTATTTT
>TRBJ2-3|TRBV14|.|TRBD1
CASSDRDRGRIADTQYF
TGTGCCAGCAGCGATCGGGACAGGGGGCGTATCGCAGATACGCAGTATTTT
>TRBJ1-2|TRBV7-2|.|TRBD1
CASSPSRGANYGYTF
TGTGCCAGCAGCCCGAGCAGGGGGGCGAACTATGGCTACACCTTC
>TRBJ1-1|TRBV25-1|few|TRBD1
CASRQTGLNTEAFF
TGTGCCAGCAGGCAGACAGGGTTGAACACTGAAGCTTTCTTT
>TRBJ2-7|TRBV7-8|.|TRBD2
CASSPRRASGSYEQYF
TGTGCCAGCAGCCCTCGTCGGGCTAGCGGAAGCTACGAGCAGTACTTC
>TRBJ2-5|TRBV27|.|TRBD1
CASRRGTEETQYF
TGTGCCAGCAGAAGAGGGACAGAAGAGACCCAGTACTTC
>TRBJ1-3|TRBV19|.|.
CASRRPGSTLGNTIYF
TGTGCCAGTAGGCGCCCAGGGTCGACCCTTGGAAACACCATATATTTT
>TRBJ2-5|TRBV28|.|TRBD1
CASSFQFSGGGGETQYF
TGTGCCAGCAGTTTTCAGTTTTCAGGGGGCGGAGGGGAGACCCAGTACTTC
>TRBJ1-2|TRBV19|.|.
CASNHRDRTYGYTF
TGTGCCAGCAACCACCGGGACCGGACCTATGGCTACACCTTC
>TRBJ2-7|TRBV19|.|.
CASAGVSYEQYF
TGTGCCAGTGCCGGGGTGTCCTACGAGCAGTACTTC
>TRBJ2-1|TRBV28|.|TRBD2
CASMETSGRADEQFF
TGTGCCAGCATGGAGACTAGCGGGAGGGCTGATGAGCAGTTCTTC
>TRBJ1-4|TRBV10-2|once|TRBD1
CASSPTGGKVFF
TGCGCCAGCAGCCCGACAGGGGGCAAGGTGTTTTTT
>TRBJ1-5|TRBV28|.|.
CASSPMGRGANQPQHF
TGTGCCAGCAGTCCCATGGGCCGGGGGGCAAATCAGCCCCAGCATTTT
>TRBJ1-4|TRBV5-1|.|.
CASSPGGDRLVWFF
TGCGCCAGCAGCCCTGGGGGGGACCGGTTGGTATGGTTTTTT
>TRBJ2-2|TRBV29-1|.|.
CSVPGPLFAGELFF
TGCAGCGTCCCGGGACCTTTGTTCGCCGGGGAGCTGTTTTTT